This entry lists 2 T cell receptor beta chains sequenced from one sample in a study of T cells in Graves' hyperthyroidism and ophthalmopathy. RNA transcripts yielded amplified TCR beta CDR3 regions. During a first-round RT-PCR of the TCR CDR3, the HTBI primer set was used. TCRdb reprocessed the multiplex PCR reads with MiXCR, giving one entry per CDR3 protein. The sample contains around 300,000 distinct CDR3 sequences, 20% to 30% of which appear only once. The sample consisted of blood. These receptors all come from a man aged 35-49 years with Graves' hyperthyroidism that later progressed to Graves' ophthalmopathy.

In its sample, this clonotype was seen many times. The rearrangement links TRBV7-2 to TRBJ2-2; 7 nucleotides match TRBD2. V dropped 4 bases and J dropped 7; count of bases not matched to a gene: 6. CDR1 and CDR2 (germline): SGHTA, FQGNSA. CDR3 length: 14 residues. The CDR3 region is CASSSGLGGGELFF. The DNA of the CDR3 is TGTGCCAGCAGCTCCGGACTAGGAGGCGGGGAGCTGTTTTTT.

The chain has TRBV27 and TRBJ1-1; 7 bases are a match to TRBD1. V lost 4 bases and J lost 4; bases outside the gene matches: 18. Per the germline V gene, CDR1 is MNHEY and CDR2 is SMNVEV (reference sequence). CDR3 length: 18 amino acids. CDR3 loop: CASSSQATTTGKATEAFF. DNA for the CDR3: TGTGCCAGCAGTTCCCAGGCTACCACGACAGGGAAGGCCACTGAAGCTTTCTTT.